This is a list of T cell receptor beta chains from one sample in a study of T cell responses to AZD1222 COVID-19 vaccine. Profiled with immunoSEQ multiplex PCR; TCRdb holds only in-frame clones, not every one. This sample yields more than 150,000 clones, of which roughly 92% are seen a single time; around 1.6% belongs to the top ten. Specimen: peripheral blood, collected 28 days after the second AZD1222 dose. The source is an adult who received the AZD1222 COVID-19 vaccine. CDR3s include the opening cysteine and the closing phenylalanine or tryptophan. A D gene is named only where the DNA matches it firmly. For some rows the clone size is stated as once, few or many, or as a class when expanded; others skip it.

j_gene: TRBJ1-3; v_gene: TRBV4-1; d_gene: TRBD1; abundance: -; CDR3aa: CASSQDPQGASGNTIYF; CDR3nt: TGCGCCAGCAGCCAAGACCCCCAGGGGGCGTCTGGAAACACCATATATTTT
j_gene: TRBJ1-4; v_gene: TRBV30; d_gene: -; abundance: -; CDR3aa: CAWTGLFSEKLFF; CDR3nt: TGTGCCTGGACGGGACTTTTTAGTGAAAAACTGTTTTTT
j_gene: TRBJ1-4; v_gene: TRBV5-1; d_gene: -; abundance: -; CDR3aa: CASSLGIKGNGVEKLFF; CDR3nt: TGCGCCAGCAGCTTGGGAATTAAGGGAAACGGTGTTGAAAAACTGTTTTTT
j_gene: TRBJ2-7; v_gene: TRBV7-7; d_gene: TRBD2; abundance: -; CDR3aa: CASSLVGGSSGSWYEQYF; CDR3nt: TGTGCTAGCAGCTTAGTAGGAGGCTCTAGCGGGAGTTGGTACGAGCAGTACTTC
j_gene: TRBJ1-6; v_gene: TRBV9; d_gene: -; abundance: once; CDR3aa: CASSTGNNSPLHF; CDR3nt: TGTGCCAGCAGCACCGGGAATAATTCACCCCTCCACTTT
j_gene: TRBJ1-1; v_gene: TRBV20-1; d_gene: -; abundance: -; CDR3aa: CSASKGDTEAFF; CDR3nt: TGCAGTGCTAGTAAAGGGGACACTGAAGCTTTCTTT
j_gene: TRBJ1-1; v_gene: TRBV18; d_gene: -; abundance: -; CDR3aa: CASSPLPGARDTEAFF; CDR3nt: TGTGCCAGCTCACCCCTCCCGGGGGCGAGGGACACTGAAGCTTTCTTT
j_gene: TRBJ1-2; v_gene: TRBV5-1; d_gene: -; abundance: -; CDR3aa: CASSLLASGGYTF; CDR3nt: TGCGCCAGCAGCTTGCTGGCGTCTGGGGGCTACACCTTC
j_gene: TRBJ1-2; v_gene: TRBV7-2; d_gene: -; abundance: -; CDR3aa: CASSPDPGAFGGFGYTF; CDR3nt: TGTGCCAGCAGCCCGGACCCTGGGGCATTTGGAGGTTTTGGCTACACCTTC
j_gene: TRBJ2-1; v_gene: TRBV11-1; d_gene: TRBD2; abundance: -; CDR3aa: CASAKTSGSYNEQFF; CDR3nt: TGTGCCAGCGCGAAAACTAGCGGGAGCTACAATGAGCAGTTCTTC
j_gene: TRBJ2-7; v_gene: TRBV10-3; d_gene: -; abundance: once; CDR3aa: CAISGQGLSGSGYEQYF; CDR3nt: TGTGCCATCAGTGGACAGGGGCTGAGCGGGAGTGGGTACGAGCAGTACTTC
j_gene: TRBJ2-3; v_gene: TRBV14; d_gene: -; abundance: -; CDR3aa: CASSQVQGLGDTQYF; CDR3nt: TGTGCCAGCAGCCAAGTGCAGGGGCTGGGAGATACGCAGTATTTT
j_gene: TRBJ2-7; v_gene: TRBV5-3; d_gene: -; abundance: -; CDR3aa: CAQHSEQYF; CDR3nt: TGTGCCCAACACTCAGAGCAGTACTTC
j_gene: TRBJ1-5; v_gene: TRBV7-8; d_gene: -; abundance: -; CDR3aa: CAIHPRTANDQPQHF; CDR3nt: TGTGCCATCCACCCGCGGACAGCAAATGATCAGCCCCAGCATTTT
j_gene: TRBJ2-3; v_gene: TRBV7-8; d_gene: TRBD1; abundance: once; CDR3aa: CASSLATGSYTQYF; CDR3nt: TGTGCCAGCAGCTTAGCGACAGGGTCTTATACGCAGTATTTT
j_gene: TRBJ1-1; v_gene: TRBV7-6; d_gene: -; abundance: once; CDR3aa: CASSLAYRDTEAFF; CDR3nt: TGTGCCAGCAGCTTAGCCTACAGGGACACTGAAGCTTTCTTT
j_gene: TRBJ2-7; v_gene: TRBV6-2/TRBV6-3; d_gene: TRBD2; abundance: once; CDR3aa: CASSLPNTTQLAGEYEQYF; CDR3nt: TGTGCCAGCAGCTTACCTAACACCACCCAACTAGCGGGGGAGTACGAGCAGTACTTC
j_gene: TRBJ2-3; v_gene: TRBV7-6; d_gene: -; abundance: -; CDR3aa: CASSLELDTQYF; CDR3nt: TGTGCCAGCAGCTTAGAACTAGATACGCAGTATTTT
j_gene: TRBJ1-2; v_gene: TRBV19; d_gene: TRBD1; abundance: -; CDR3aa: CASSPTGNYGYTF; CDR3nt: TGTGCCAGTAGTCCGACAGGGAATTATGGCTACACCTTC
j_gene: TRBJ2-3; v_gene: TRBV14; d_gene: -; abundance: -; CDR3aa: CASTLGLGSDTQYF; CDR3nt: TGTGCCAGCACCCTCGGATTGGGGTCAGATACGCAGTATTTT
j_gene: TRBJ2-3; v_gene: TRBV2; d_gene: -; abundance: -; CDR3aa: CASAVGSSSTDTQYF; CDR3nt: TGTGCCAGCGCTGTGGGGAGCTCCAGCACAGATACGCAGTATTTT
j_gene: TRBJ2-1; v_gene: TRBV4-1; d_gene: TRBD2; abundance: few; CDR3aa: CASSQDEGWGTNNEQFF; CDR3nt: TGCGCCAGCAGCCAAGACGAGGGATGGGGGACTAACAATGAGCAGTTCTTC
j_gene: TRBJ2-1; v_gene: TRBV30; d_gene: -; abundance: -; CDR3aa: CAWSVTGGHEQFF; CDR3nt: TGTGCCTGGAGTGTAACGGGGGGCCATGAGCAGTTCTTC
j_gene: TRBJ2-7; v_gene: TRBV11-2; d_gene: -; abundance: -; CDR3aa: CASSVEGAPYYEQYF; CDR3nt: TGTGCCAGCAGCGTGGAGGGCGCCCCTTACTACGAGCAGTACTTC
j_gene: TRBJ1-3; v_gene: TRBV7-2; d_gene: TRBD1; abundance: -; CDR3aa: CASSQTGDGGNTIYF; CDR3nt: TGTGCCAGCAGCCAAACAGGGGACGGCGGAAACACCATATATTTT